Listed below are T cell receptor beta chains from one sample, sequenced in a study of shared clonotypes between healthy human individuals. Sequencing was performed with immunoSEQ multiplex PCR; in TCRdb, only in-frame clones are kept and a portion is missing. The sample lists roughly 500,000 clones, 90% to 96% occurring once. Input material: naive CD4+ T cells sorted from blood. The receptors were gathered from a woman under 40 in good health. The CDR3 runs from the conserved cysteine through the conserved F or W. The D gene is left open where the match is weak. Clone size is given for some rows only: seen once, a few or many times, or a class if the clone is expanded.

J	D	size	V	DNA	CDR3
TRBJ2-7	-	-	TRBV6-1	TGTGCCAGCACCCCTCAAATGGTCGGCCCCTACGAGCAGTACTTC	CASTPQMVGPYEQYF
TRBJ2-1	TRBD1	-	TRBV15	TGTGCCACCAGCAGAGCCGGGACAGGGGTGTTTAATGAGCAGTTCTTC	CATSRAGTGVFNEQFF
TRBJ2-5	-	-	TRBV5-1	TGCGCCAGCAGCAGGGGCAACAGGGTTGAGACCCAGTACTTC	CASSRGNRVETQYF
TRBJ1-2	-	-	TRBV5-1	TGCGCCAGCAGCTCATCAACAGGGCTCTATGGCTACACCTTC	CASSSSTGLYGYTF
TRBJ2-3	-	-	TRBV6-6	TGTGCCAGCAAACGAGACGGCACAGATACGCAGTATTTT	CASKRDGTDTQYF
TRBJ1-1	-	-	TRBV27	TGTGCCAGCAGTAGGGTGCGGAACACTGAAGCTTTCTTT	CASSRVRNTEAFF
TRBJ1-2	TRBD1	-	TRBV4-3	TGCGCCAGCAGCCAAGCCCCGGGACAGGCCTATGGCTACACCTTC	CASSQAPGQAYGYTF
TRBJ2-7	TRBD2	-	TRBV5-1	TGCGCCAGCAGTTCCGGACTAGCGGGAGTCCCCTACGAGCAGTACTTC	CASSSGLAGVPYEQYF
TRBJ1-1	-	-	TRBV11-2	TGTGCCAGCAGCTTAGTCCTGGGGGCGGTTACTGAAGCTTTCTTT	CASSLVLGAVTEAFF
TRBJ1-2	-	few	TRBV2	TGTGCCAGCAGTGCGGCAGGGCGGGCCTATGGCTACACCTTC	CASSAAGRAYGYTF
TRBJ2-7	-	-	TRBV28	TGTGCCAGCAGTTCACACGGATTGGGGGACTTC	CASSSHGLGDF
TRBJ2-1	TRBD2	-	TRBV6-1	TGTGCCAGCAGTGTACTAGCGGGAGAGGGCAATGAGCAGTTCTTC	CASSVLAGEGNEQFF
TRBJ2-5	-	-	TRBV5-1	TGCGCCAGCAGCCCCGGGTCCTTTGGGCGGTCAGGGAGGGAGACCCAGTACTTC	CASSPGSFGRSGRETQYF
TRBJ2-1	TRBD2	-	TRBV27	TGTGCCAGCAGCCGACTAGCGGGGGACAATGAGCAGTTCTTC	CASSRLAGDNEQFF
TRBJ2-3	TRBD2	-	TRBV7-2	TGTGCCAGCAGAGGTGTAGCGGGATTCACAGATACGCAGTATTTT	CASRGVAGFTDTQYF
TRBJ2-3	-	-	TRBV6-5	TGTGCCAGCAGTTACTCTCGGGGACCTAGCACAGATACGCAGTATTTT	CASSYSRGPSTDTQYF
TRBJ2-3	-	-	TRBV18	TGTGCCAGCTCACCAATTGCTAGCGGCACAGATACGCAGTATTTT	CASSPIASGTDTQYF
TRBJ1-6	-	-	TRBV28	TGTGCCAGCCGACTTGCGGGAAATAATTCACCCCTCCACTTT	CASRLAGNNSPLHF
TRBJ2-7	-	-	TRBV5-1	TGCGCCAGCAGCGCGACAGTGGGAGGTCCCTACGAGCAGTACTTC	CASSATVGGPYEQYF
TRBJ1-3	-	-	TRBV14	TGTGCCAGCAGCCTTGGAAACACCATATATTTT	CASSLGNTIYF
TRBJ2-1	-	-	TRBV4-1	TGCGCCAGCAGCCAAGATATCCTCTCCTACAATGAGCAGTTCTTC	CASSQDILSYNEQFF
TRBJ2-7	-	-	TRBV27	TGTGCCAGCAGTACCTTAGGCGGGGGCTTATACGAGCAGTACTTC	CASSTLGGGLYEQYF
TRBJ2-3	TRBD1	-	TRBV5-1	TGCGCCAGCAGCCTTGGACAGGCCGATACGCAGTATTTT	CASSLGQADTQYF
TRBJ2-7	TRBD2	-	TRBV18	TGTGCCAGCTCACCAGAACCGACTAGCGGGAGTCCCAGGTACGAGCAGTACTTC	CASSPEPTSGSPRYEQYF
TRBJ2-2	TRBD2	-	TRBV27	TGTGCCACCCGACTAGCGGGAAACACCGGGGAGCTGTTTTTT	CATRLAGNTGELFF
TRBJ2-1	-	-	TRBV11-3	TGTGCCAGCAGCTTAAGGGGAGACAATGAGCAGTTCTTC	CASSLRGDNEQFF
TRBJ2-6	TRBD1	-	TRBV28	TGTGCCATCGAGCTCCCGGGACAGGGGGCTGGGGCCAACGTCCTGACTTTC	CAIELPGQGAGANVLTF
TRBJ1-5	-	-	TRBV18	TGTGCCAGCTCACCGGGGGGAGGGTATCAGCCCCAGCATTTT	CASSPGGGYQPQHF
TRBJ2-5	-	-	TRBV15	TGTGCCACCAGGCTACGAACTGGAGAGACCCAGTACTTC	CATRLRTGETQYF
TRBJ1-1	-	-	TRBV4-2	TGTGCCAGCAGCCCCGCCTACACGAACACTGAAGCTTTCTTT	CASSPAYTNTEAFF
TRBJ2-1	TRBD2	-	TRBV27	TGTGCCAGCACCCGGCTAGCGGGAGTTACATCCTACAATGAGCAGTTCTTC	CASTRLAGVTSYNEQFF
TRBJ1-2	-	-	TRBV29-1	TGCAGCGTTGATAGGGACGGAACTAACTATGGCTACACCTTC	CSVDRDGTNYGYTF
TRBJ2-7	-	few	TRBV4-1	TGCGCCAGCAGCCAAGAAGGTCCGGGACGCTACGAGCAGTACTTC	CASSQEGPGRYEQYF
TRBJ2-6	-	once	TRBV5-1	TGCGCCAGCAGTTTTTTATCGGGGGCCAACGTCCTGACTTTC	CASSFLSGANVLTF
TRBJ2-7	TRBD2	-	TRBV28	TGTGCCAGCAGCCTTGGACTAGCGGGAGGGGGGCCCTACGAGCAGTACTTC	CASSLGLAGGGPYEQYF
TRBJ1-2	TRBD1	-	TRBV6-1	TGTGCCAGCAGTGAAAGAACAGGGGTGTGGTATGGCTACACCTTC	CASSERTGVWYGYTF
TRBJ1-2	-	-	TRBV25-1	TGTGCCAGCAGTGAATCGAGGGGTAACTATGGCTACACCTTC	CASSESRGNYGYTF
TRBJ1-4	TRBD1	-	TRBV6-5	TGTGCCAGCAGTCGAGGGGGCGCGGATGAAAAACTGTTTTTT	CASSRGGADEKLFF
TRBJ2-1	TRBD2	-	TRBV19	TGTGCCAGTAGTGGCGGCGGACTAGCGGGAGCGGCCTCCTACAATGAGCAGTTCTTC	CASSGGGLAGAASYNEQFF
TRBJ2-7	-	once	TRBV5-4	TGTGCCAGCGCCGCCGGGGACGAGCAGTACTTC	CASAAGDEQYF
TRBJ2-7	-	-	TRBV28	TGTGCCAGCAGTTTAGCCGGGATCCCTACCTACGAGCAGTACTTC	CASSLAGIPTYEQYF
TRBJ1-2	-	-	TRBV7-9	TGTGCCAGCAGCTGGGCTACAGAAGCCGATGGCTACACCTTC	CASSWATEADGYTF
TRBJ1-1	-	once	TRBV6-5	TGTGCCAGCAGTTACCGTAGGACACACACTGAAGCTTTCTTT	CASSYRRTHTEAFF